This T cell receptor beta chain was profiled in a study of radiotherapy plus CTLA-4 blockade in lung cancer. The wider study: Across the patients, objective responses occurred in approximately 17%, and disease control in roughly 33%.

Germline loops: CDR1 MRHNA, CDR2 SNTAGT. The CDR3 runs 14 residues. V dropped 5 bases and J dropped 8; count of bases not matched to a gene: 11. The protocol was immunoSEQ multiplex PCR, while the TCRdb copy is restricted to in-frame clones and leaves out a portion. The sample records 50,000 to 60,000 clones, 82% being singletons. The sample in question was peripheral blood, obtained from a patient treated with radiotherapy plus ipilimumab. The gene calls are TRBV6-4 and TRBJ1-2, with 7 bases that match TRBD1. This TCR was sampled from a human donor with non-small cell lung cancer whose response to radiotherapy plus ipilimumab could not be evaluated. CDR3 protein: CASSSEEGAGGYTF. The CDR3 coding sequence is TGTGCCAGCAGTTCCGAGGAGGGGGCTGGGGGCTACACCTTC.